Shown below are 28 T cell receptor beta chains from a single sample sequenced in a study of T cell responses to AZD1222 COVID-19 vaccine. Assay: immunoSEQ multiplex PCR; the TCRdb copy retains only in-frame clones and omits some. The repertoire includes 100,000 to 120,000 clones, about 81% of them detected once, and less than 6% sits in the top ten. Sequences were derived from peripheral blood, sampled on day 0 of AZD1222 vaccination. These receptors were taken from an adult in good health.

CDR3 sequence reads: CASSPQGGYGYTF. In nucleotides, the CDR3 is TGTGCCAGCAGCCCCCAAGGGGGCTATGGCTACACCTTC. The chain carries TRBV5-5 and TRBJ1-2; tentative D call: TRBD1 (6 bases). Germline CDR1 reads SGHKS; CDR2 reads YYEKEE (reference sequence). The CDR3 is made up of 13 amino acids. V shed 4 bases and J shed 4 bases, with 11 bases lying between them.

The CDR3 bases are TGCGCCAGCAGCTTGATGTCAAGTAACACTGAAGCTTTCTTT. Translated: CASSLMSSNTEAFF. The chain employs TRBV5-1 and TRBJ1-1; D ambiguous. CDR3 size: 14 residues. Germline V gene data show CDR1 as SGHRS and CDR2 as YFSETQ. Between the trimmed V and J ends, which lost 1 base and 2 bases, there was a span of 9 bases.

This rearrangement joins TRBV18 to TRBJ1-5; D call uncertain. Germline V gives CDR1 KGHSH, CDR2 LQKENI. The CDR3 is made up of 13 amino acids. V shed 3 bases and J shed 9 bases, with 12 bases lying between them. CDR3 protein: CASSPWEAAPQHF. In DNA, the CDR3 is TGTGCCAGCTCACCGTGGGAGGCTGCGCCCCAGCATTTT.

CDR3 in DNA: TGTGCCAGCAGCGCCGCAGCGGGGGGGCGGCTTGGGGATACGCAGTATTTT. Residues: CASSAAAGGRLGDTQYF. The chain uses TRBV9 and TRBJ2-3; 10 bases map to TRBD2. Germline-derived CDR1 and CDR2 are SGDLS and YYNGEE. The CDR3 loop spans 17 amino acids. Trimming at V came to 3 bases and at J to 6 bases, leaving 13 bases not matched to a gene. Using reference TRBV9 and TRBJ2-3 for the parts outside the CDR3, the full variable domain is DSGVTQTPKHLITATGQRVTLRCSPRSGDLSVYWYQQSLDQGLQFLIQYYNGEERAKGNILERFSAQQFPDLHSELNLSSLELGDSALYFCASSAAAGGRLGDTQYFGPGTRLTVL.

The CDR3 protein is CASQFDSSSYGYTF. The CDR3 region has the DNA TGCGCCAGTCAGTTCGACAGTTCCTCCTATGGCTACACCTTC. The chain is built from TRBV5-1 and TRBJ1-2, with D perhaps TRBD1 (5 bases). The CDR3 loop spans 14 amino acids. Trimming took off 8 bases at V and 4 bases at J, with 18 bases between the two ends. Per germline, CDR1 SGHRS and CDR2 YFSETQ.

This clone has a single count. The chain has TRBV6-5 and TRBJ1-1; TRBD1 might be the D (6 bases). There are 14 residues in the CDR3. CDR1 and CDR2 from the germline V gene are MNHEY and SVGAGI. The germline V and J ends were trimmed by 8 bases and 2 bases, with 15 bases remaining between them. In DNA, the CDR3 is TGTGCCAGCCGTCCCGGGGGCGCCAACACTGAAGCTTTCTTT. This sequence encodes CASRPGGANTEAFF.

With regard to this clone: Within the sample, other DNA sequences also encode this same CDR3. The genes are TRBV3-1 (or the pseudogene TRBV3-2) and TRBJ1-1; 9 nucleotides align to TRBD1. The V segment lost 2 bases and the J segment 5 bases; nucleotides outside the gene matches: 3. The CDR3 runs 14 residues. Germline loops: CDR1 LGHDT, CDR2 YNNKEL (reference sequence). The CDR3 region is CASSQPTGGTEAFF. For the CDR3, the DNA is TGTGCCAGCAGCCAACCGACAGGGGGGACTGAAGCTTTCTTT.

As DNA, the CDR3 is TGTGCCAGCAGTTACGCTTTTCGGTTGTCTGAAGCTTTCTTT. It translates to CASSYAFRLSEAFF. This rearrangement joins TRBV6-5 to TRBJ1-1, with D unclear. There are 14 residues in the CDR3. Trimming left V 2 bases short and J 6 bases short, with 13 bases between. From germline, CDR1 is MNHEY and CDR2 SVGAGI.

V is TRBV7-2 and J is TRBJ1-5, with D hard to call. V was clipped by 1 base and J by 2 bases, with 6 bases between them. Germline CDR1 reads SGHTA; CDR2 reads FQGNSA. The CDR3 contains 14 residues. CDR3 amino acids: CASSLEWGNQPQHF. The CDR3 nucleotides read TGTGCCAGCAGCTTAGAGTGGGGCAATCAGCCCCAGCATTTT.

The CDR3 nucleotides read TGTGCCAGCAGCTTAGCGATCGGGCCGAGCTCCTATAATTCACCCCTCCACTTT. This codes for CASSLAIGPSSYNSPLHF. J is TRBJ1-6 and V is TRBV7-9, with D unclear. Germline CDR1 reads SEHNR; CDR2 reads FQNEAQ (reference sequence). The CDR3 has 18 residues. The V and J ends lost 0 bases and 0 bases respectively, with 12 bases between them.

This clone was picked up one time. Here the CDR3 reads CASAGSGDSTDTQYF. The CDR3 coding sequence is TGCGCCAGCGCTGGTAGCGGAGATAGCACAGATACGCAGTATTTT. The chain has TRBV4-1 and TRBJ2-3, with D possibly being TRBD2 (6 bases). The CDR3 has 15 amino acids. Germline CDR1 and CDR2: MGHRA and YSYEKL. Between the trimmed V and J ends, which lost 8 bases and 0 bases, there was a span of 15 bases.

As DNA, the CDR3 is TGTGCCAGCAGCCCAATCATGAGGGGGGGAAACTACGAGCAGTACTTC. Protein product: CASSPIMRGGNYEQYF. The V gene is TRBV11-2, the J gene TRBJ2-7, with a weak D call TRBD2 (7 bases). Trimming pared 5 bases from V and 3 bases from J, leaving 20 bases between. Germline loops: CDR1 SGHAT, CDR2 FQNNGV. The length of the CDR3 is 16 residues.

This clone has a single count. This rearrangement joins TRBV4-3 to TRBJ2-1, with D possibly matching TRBD2 (5 bases). Per the germline V gene, CDR1 is LGHNA and CDR2 is YSLEER. The length of the CDR3 is 13 residues. Trimming pared 1 base from V and 9 bases from J, leaving 10 bases between. This chain's CDR3 is CASSQVRGGEQFF. The CDR3 coding sequence is TGCGCCAGCAGCCAAGTTCGGGGTGGTGAGCAGTTCTTC.

This chain links TRBV20-1 with TRBJ1-2; D is ambiguous. The CDR3 runs to 9 residues. The germline V and J ends were trimmed by 0 bases and 13 bases, with 6 bases remaining between them. In germline, CDR1 is DFQATT, CDR2 SNEGSKA (reference sequence). The CDR3 loop is CSAREPRTF. The CDR3 nucleotides read TGCAGTGCTAGAGAGCCCCGCACCTTC.

This sequence joins TRBV6-5 and TRBJ2-7; 9 bases map to TRBD1. Germline V gene lookup returns CDR1 MNHEY and CDR2 SVGAGI. This CDR3 region has 15 residues. V dropped 2 bases and J dropped 5; count of bases not matched to a gene: 7. CDR3 in DNA: TGTGCCAGCAGTTACCCGGGACAGGGTACCAACGAGCAGTACTTC. Its translation: CASSYPGQGTNEQYF.

This chain links TRBV20-1 with TRBJ1-2; D possibly corresponds to TRBD1 (6 bases). V was pared by 3 bases and J by 5 bases, with 16 bases between. CDR3 size: 14 residues. Germline V gene lookup returns CDR1 DFQATT and CDR2 SNEGSKA (reference sequence). The DNA of the CDR3 is TGCAGTGCTAGTGGAGGGGGGGCCCGGTATGGCTACACCTTC. This gives the protein CSASGGGARYGYTF.

The chain carries TRBV9 and TRBJ1-3; possibly TRBD1 for D (5 bases). CDR3 length: 14 amino acids. V was trimmed by 1 base and J by 2 bases, leaving 7 bases between them. Germline loops: CDR1 SGDLS, CDR2 YYNGEE. The CDR3: CASSVQGTGNTIYF. CDR3 in DNA: TGTGCCAGCAGCGTACAGGGCACTGGAAACACCATATATTTT.

J is TRBJ1-2 and V is TRBV7-6; D is perhaps TRBD1 (6 bases). Germline values: CDR1 SGHVS, CDR2 FNYEAQ. The CDR3 covers 15 residues. Trimming removed 5 bases at V and 7 bases at J, with 20 bases between. The CDR3 protein is CASSAYRVARGGYTF. Written as DNA, the CDR3 is TGTGCCAGCAGCGCATACAGGGTCGCCCGGGGTGGCTACACCTTC.

This clone was seen just once. The chain combines TRBV10-3 with TRBJ2-3; D gene uncertain. CDR3 length: 13 amino acids. The V end was cut by 6 bases, the J end by 2 bases, with 9 bases between. The germline gives CDR1 ENHRY, CDR2 SYGVKD. The CDR3 DNA reads as TGTGCCATCAGAGACCAAACCACAGATACGCAGTATTTT. This sequence encodes CAIRDQTTDTQYF.

This chain connects TRBV12-5 to TRBJ1-4; D gene unclear. The CDR3 totals 13 residues. Trimming took 6 bases from V and 7 from J, leaving 12 bases between them. Germline V gene data show CDR1 as LGHNT and CDR2 as FRNRAP. The CDR3 nucleotides are TGTGCTAGTGGACATAACGAACCTGAAAAACTGTTTTTT. It translates to CASGHNEPEKLFF. The variable domain in full, completed from reference TRBV12-5 and TRBJ1-4, reads DARVTQTPRHKVTEMGQEVTMRCQPILGHNTVFWYRQTMMQGLELLAYFRNRAPLDDSGMPKDRFSAEMPDATLATLKIQPSEPRDSAVYFCASGHNEPEKLFFGSGTQLSVL.

The V call is TRBV14, the J call TRBJ2-5, with 7 nucleotides matching TRBD2. The CDR3 runs 15 residues. The germline V gene encodes CDR1 SGHDN and CDR2 FVKESK. V was pared by 1 base and J by 9 bases, with 11 bases of the junction left unmatched. The DNA for the CDR3 is TGTGCCAGCAGCCAAGGCGGGGGTGGACGGTCGCCCCAGTACTTC. Protein product: CASSQGGGGRSPQYF.

The chain recombines TRBV19 with TRBJ1-1, with TRBD1 matching 12 bases. This CDR3 region has 18 residues. The V gene's germline CDR1 is LNHDA and CDR2 SQIVND (reference sequence). V trimming: 7 bases; J trimming: 4 bases; junction bases outside the gene matches: 16. The CDR3 region is CASTHISGQGASGTEAFF. CDR3 in DNA: TGTGCCAGTACCCATATTTCGGGACAGGGGGCTTCGGGCACTGAAGCTTTCTTT.

The rearrangement uses TRBV9 and TRBJ2-5, with D possibly called TRBD1 or TRBD2 (5 bases each). The germline CDR1 and CDR2 sequences are SGDLS and YYNGEE. V was clipped by 2 bases and J by 3 bases, with 11 bases between them. The CDR3 has 14 amino acids. CDR3 bases: TGTGCCAGCAGCGTCCGGGGCAGGGAAGAGACCCAGTACTTC. It yields the protein CASSVRGREETQYF.

V usage is TRBV5-1 and J usage is TRBJ1-1, with TRBD1 matching over 7 bases. Germline V lookup: CDR1 SGHRS, CDR2 YFSETQ. Germline trimming cut 0 bases from V and 10 bases from J; bases unmatched to any gene: 9. The CDR3 is made up of 14 amino acids. The CDR3 here is CASSLGVTGRAAFF. CDR3 DNA: TGCGCCAGCAGCTTGGGGGTGACAGGGCGGGCAGCTTTCTTT.

As for this clone: Within the sample, other DNA sequences also encode this same CDR3. J is TRBJ1-1 and V is TRBV5-1; D might be TRBD1 (6 bases). Germline V CDR1 and CDR2: SGHRS, YFSETQ. V was shortened by 5 bases and J by 3 bases, with 11 bases between the two germline ends. The CDR3 is 13 residues long. The CDR3 spells CASSPSGDTEAFF. The DNA for the CDR3 is TGCGCCAGCAGTCCTTCAGGGGACACTGAAGCTTTCTTT. Combining the CDR3 with reference TRBV5-1 and TRBJ1-1 gives the whole variable domain KAGVTQTPRYLIKTRGQQVTLSCSPISGHRSVSWYQQTPGQGLQFLFEYFSETQRNKGNFPGRFSGRQFSNSRSEMNVSTLELGDSALYLCASSPSGDTEAFFGQGTRLTVV.

The rearrangement uses TRBV29-1 and TRBJ1-3; D is possibly TRBD1 (6 bases). V lost 6 bases and J lost 0, with 18 bases in between. Germline V CDR1 and CDR2: SQVTM, ANQGSEA. This CDR3 is built from 16 residues. CDR3 coding DNA: TGCAGCGTCAGCCCCCGGACAGTCCTCTCTGGAAACACCATATATTTT. Translating it yields CSVSPRTVLSGNTIYF.

The gene calls are TRBV7-2 and TRBJ2-5; D possibly corresponds to TRBD2 (5 bases). V was shortened by 0 bases and J by 5 bases, with 13 bases between the two germline ends. CDR3 length equals 15 residues. Looked up from germline, CDR1 is SGHTA and CDR2 is FQGNSA. The CDR3 nucleotides read TGTGCCAGCAGCTTAGCCGATCTAGGGAGCGAGACCCAGTACTTC. Translating gives CASSLADLGSETQYF.

CDR3: CASSDWGSINEKLFF. CDR3 in DNA: TGCGCCAGCAGTGACTGGGGAAGTATAAATGAAAAACTGTTTTTT. The V and J genes are TRBV10-2 and TRBJ1-4; no reliable D call. V lost 3 bases and J 5 bases, leaving 13 bases between the germline ends. The CDR3 loop spans 15 amino acids. CDR1 is WSHSY and CDR2 is SAAADI in the germline V gene.